The 10 T cell receptor beta chains in this list originate from one sample, sequenced in a study of blood T cells in healthy people across ages (dated by TCRdb to about 2015). The library was made by 5' RACE. Instrument on record: Illumina HiSeq 2500. The second PCR ran for about 6 to 12 cycles and used a J-beta primer mix along with a sample-barcoded 5' primer. TCRdb reprocessing: public reads trimmed at Q25 with fastp, clones called with MiXCR, in-frame beta chains kept. Each CDR3 protein appears once, grouped with its most common genes and DNA. For this sample the table gives over 950,000 distinct CDR3 sequences, of which roughly half were detected only once. The leading ten clones occupy roughly a fifth of the sample. The sequenced sample was blood. All receptors come from a woman aged 60-75 years in good health.

V is TRBV29-1 and J is TRBJ2-1; D remains ambiguous. This CDR3 is 16 amino acids long. Trimming cost V 6 bases and J 8 bases, with 26 bases left between them. CDR1 is SQVTM and CDR2 is ANQGSEA in the germline V gene. CDR3 loop: CSVAVAGSSDPYEQFF. CDR3 nucleotides: TGCAGCGTGGCTGTGGCCGGGTCCTCAGACCCGTATGAGCAGTTCTTC.

The rearrangement joins TRBV12-3 or TRBV12-4 to TRBJ1-2, with D maybe TRBD1 (6 bases). The CDR3 sequence is 12 residues long. V lost 4 bases and J 8 bases, leaving 11 bases between the germline ends. The CDR3, as DNA: TGTGCCAGCAGTTGGTACAGGGAGGGCTACACCTTC. As protein: CASSWYREGYTF.

The table lists this clonotype with a count of one. This chain links TRBV27 with TRBJ2-7, with a weak D call TRBD2 (7 bases). The better agreement between TRBJ2-5 and the DNA end casts doubt on the J call. The germline gives CDR1 MNHEY, CDR2 SMNVEV (reference sequence). The CDR3 has 17 residues. CDR3 sequence: CASSGAFVGGPGETQYF. The CDR3 nucleotides are TGTGCCAGCAGCGGAGCATTTGTGGGGGGGCCGGGGGAGACCCAGTACTTC.

The V gene is TRBV15, the J gene TRBJ2-6; D is uncertain. CDR3 length: 13 residues. The V gene lost 3 bases and the J gene lost 1 base, with 1 base spanning the gap. CDR1 and CDR2 (germline): LNHNV, YYDKDF (reference sequence). The CDR3 DNA reads TGTGCCACCAGCAGGTCTGGGGCCAACGTCCTGACTTTC. Protein product: CATSRSGANVLTF.

V is TRBV27 and J is TRBJ2-1, with TRBD1 matching over 10 bases. Germline V gene data show CDR1 as MNHEY and CDR2 as SMNVEV (reference sequence). This CDR3 is built from 16 residues. The ends lost 6 bases at V and 4 bases at J; junction bases unmatched: 9. CDR3 DNA sequence: TGTGCCAGCAGCCTGGGACAGGGGCGCCAGTACAATGAGCAGTTCTTC. Residues: CASSLGQGRQYNEQFF.

The gene calls are TRBV9 and TRBJ2-3; TRBD2 aligns across 12 bases. V lost 3 bases, J lost 6 bases, and 8 bases stayed unmatched. Germline CDR1 reads SGDLS; CDR2 reads YYNGEE. The CDR3 spans 16 residues. The CDR3 is CASSATGLAGGDTQYF. The CDR3 DNA sequence: TGTGCCAGCAGCGCAACGGGACTAGCGGGTGGGGATACGCAGTATTTT.

The rearrangement uses TRBV7-2 and TRBJ2-1; possibly TRBD2 for D (5 bases). The germline CDR1 and CDR2 sequences are SGHTA and FQGNSA. The CDR3 length is 15 residues. V was shortened by 3 bases and J by 5 bases, with 14 bases between the two germline ends. Written as DNA, the CDR3 is TGTGCCAGCAGCTTTGGTCCACTAGTAAACAATGAGCAGTTCTTC. Translated: CASSFGPLVNNEQFF.

The genes are TRBV7-2 and TRBJ2-1, with D hard to call. The germline V gene has CDR1 SGHTA and CDR2 FQGNSA. Trimming took 0 bases from V and 8 from J, leaving 14 bases between them. The CDR3 consists of 15 residues. In DNA form, the CDR3 reads TGTGCCAGCAGCTTAGCGTATCGGAGCTCCGATGAGCAGTTCTTC. Its protein is CASSLAYRSSDEQFF.

The chain carries TRBV28 and TRBJ1-2; 8 bases fit TRBD1. The CDR3 runs to 15 residues. The V and J ends lost 5 bases and 4 bases, in that order; junction bases with no gene match: 9. Germline CDR1 is MDHEN and CDR2 is SYDVKM. CDR3: CASSRDRGSPYGYTF. For the CDR3, the DNA is TGTGCCAGCAGTAGAGACAGGGGATCCCCCTATGGCTACACCTTC.

The chain has TRBV3-1 and TRBJ2-7; tentative D call: TRBD2 (7 bases). The CDR3 spans 14 residues. Trimming shortened V by 2 bases and J by 5 bases, and 13 bases separated the two germline ends. CDR1 is LGHDT and CDR2 is YNNKEL in the germline V gene (reference sequence). The CDR3 loop reads CASSQSGGFHEQYF. The CDR3 coding sequence is TGTGCCAGCAGCCAATCGGGGGGCTTCCACGAGCAGTACTTC.